The entry below gives a single TCR beta chain sequence along with its context. This sample was taken from a study of blood T cell repertoires in COVID-19. About the research overall: COVID-19 samples from acute and convalescent phases originated in the United States, Italy and Spain.

Assay used: immunoSEQ multiplex PCR; TCRdb lists only in-frame clones, some missing. The sample yields about 200,000 clones, roughly 82% seen once. CDR3 length equals 15 residues. Trimming left V 6 bases short and J 0 bases short, with 12 bases between. Per germline, CDR1 SNHLY and CDR2 FYNNEI. This sequence joins TRBV2 and TRBJ2-1; perhaps TRBD1 as D (5 bases). This receptor was taken from a man aged 35 to 55 with acute COVID-19. What was sequenced was PBMCs or T cells enriched from blood (not recorded which). CDR3 nucleotides: TGTGCCAGCAGGACAGAGGCGAGCTCCTACAATGAGCAGTTCTTC. This encodes CASRTEASSYNEQFF.